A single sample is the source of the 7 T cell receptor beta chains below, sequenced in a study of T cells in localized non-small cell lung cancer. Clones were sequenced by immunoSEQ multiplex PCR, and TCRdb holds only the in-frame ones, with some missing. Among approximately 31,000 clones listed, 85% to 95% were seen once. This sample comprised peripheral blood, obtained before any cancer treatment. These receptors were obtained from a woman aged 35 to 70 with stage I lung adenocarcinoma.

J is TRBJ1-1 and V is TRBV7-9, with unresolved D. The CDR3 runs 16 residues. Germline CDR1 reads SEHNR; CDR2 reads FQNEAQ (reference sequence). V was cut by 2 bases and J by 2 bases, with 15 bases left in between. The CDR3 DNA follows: TGTGCCAGCAGCTTAAGGGCAGCCCTTTTTAACACTGAAGCTTTCTTT. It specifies CASSLRAALFNTEAFF.

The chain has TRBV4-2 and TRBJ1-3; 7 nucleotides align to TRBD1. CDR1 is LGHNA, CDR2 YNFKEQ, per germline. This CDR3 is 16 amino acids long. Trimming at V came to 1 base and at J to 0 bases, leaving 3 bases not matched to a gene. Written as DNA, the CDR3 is TGTGCCAGCAGCCAAGGACAGGGAGACTCTGGAAACACCATATATTTT. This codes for CASSQGQGDSGNTIYF.

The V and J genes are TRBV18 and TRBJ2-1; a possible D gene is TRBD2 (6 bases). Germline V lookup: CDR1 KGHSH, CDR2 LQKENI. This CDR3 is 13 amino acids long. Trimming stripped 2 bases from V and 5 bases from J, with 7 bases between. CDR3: CASSPGRNNEQFF. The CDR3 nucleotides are TGTGCCAGCTCACCAGGGAGGAACAATGAGCAGTTCTTC.

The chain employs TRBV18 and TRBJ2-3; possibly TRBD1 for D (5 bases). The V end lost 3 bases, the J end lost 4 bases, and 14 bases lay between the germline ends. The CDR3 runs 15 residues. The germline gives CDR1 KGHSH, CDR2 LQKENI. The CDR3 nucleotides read TGTGCCAGCTCACCGGACACCAGATTATCAGATACGCAGTATTTT. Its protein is CASSPDTRLSDTQYF.

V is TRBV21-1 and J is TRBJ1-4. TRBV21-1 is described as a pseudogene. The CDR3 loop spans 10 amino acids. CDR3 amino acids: CARLKEGRFF. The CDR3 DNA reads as TGTGCCAGACTCAAGGAGGGGAGGTTTTTT.

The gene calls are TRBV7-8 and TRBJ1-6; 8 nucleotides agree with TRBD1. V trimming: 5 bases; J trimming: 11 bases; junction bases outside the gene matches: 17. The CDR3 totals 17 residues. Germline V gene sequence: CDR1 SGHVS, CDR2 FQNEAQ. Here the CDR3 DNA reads TGTGCCAGCAGCATCGACAGGGGAGGAACCAGGGGGACACCCCTCCACTTT. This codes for CASSIDRGGTRGTPLHF. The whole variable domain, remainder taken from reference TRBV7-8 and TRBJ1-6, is GAGVSQSPRYKVAKRGQDVALRCDPISGHVSLFWYQQALGQGPEFLTYFQNEAQLDKSGLPSDRFFAERPEGSVSTLKIQRTQQEDSAVYLCASSIDRGGTRGTPLHFGNGTRLTVT.

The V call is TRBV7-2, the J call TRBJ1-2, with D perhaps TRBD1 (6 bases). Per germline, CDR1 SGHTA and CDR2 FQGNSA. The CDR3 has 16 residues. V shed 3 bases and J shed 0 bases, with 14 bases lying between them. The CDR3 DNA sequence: TGTGCCAGCAGCTTTCAGGGGCCGGGGCCTAACTATGGCTACACCTTC. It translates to CASSFQGPGPNYGYTF.